This T cell receptor beta chain emerged from a study of cytotoxic CD8 clonotypes in ibrutinib-treated CLL. Turning to the study itself: The samples contained 260,000 or so productive templates on average. They also contained an average of 94,082 productive rearrangements.

A note on this clone: What it recognizes is unknown.

Generated by immunoSEQ multiplex PCR, the TCRdb table keeps only in-frame clones and is missing some. The repertoire holds about 270,000 clones, roughly three quarters seen once, with about 5.3% in the top ten. Per germline, CDR1 MGHRA and CDR2 YSYEKL. J gave up 4 bases and V 2 bases, and 3 bases lay outside the gene matches. The CDR3 is 15 residues long. Notes on the study in general: At progression, clonality fell back toward baseline after rising at ibrutinib response. Progressing patients had sampling times that differed from those of sustained-remission patients.

Sequenced material: PBMCs, taken at disease progression, from a patient treated with ibrutinib. The genes are TRBV4-1 and TRBJ1-2, with 11 bases identical to TRBD1. This TCR was recovered from a human donor with chronic lymphocytic leukemia. The CDR3 sequence is CASSQPGQGVYGYTF. The CDR3 nucleotides are TGCGCCAGCAGCCAACCGGGACAGGGGGTCTATGGCTACACCTTC.